Following are 20 T cell receptor beta chains from one sample sequenced in a study of cytomegalovirus exposure and HLA in healthy donors. Use of 60 Vbeta and 13 Jbeta primers characterized the PCR. TCRdb's copy holds only in-frame clones and misses some; the assay was immunoSEQ multiplex PCR. The sample yields about 170,000 clones, 60% to 80% seen once. Sample: PBMCs. Every receptor here comes from a man in his forties in good health and CMV-seronegative.

This clone occurred a few times. The V call is TRBV28, the J call TRBJ2-7; D call uncertain. V was pared by 5 bases and J by 0 bases, with 8 bases between. The germline V gene encodes CDR1 MDHEN and CDR2 SYDVKM. The CDR3 extends over 13 amino acids. As DNA, the CDR3 is TGTGCCAGCAGTAAACAGCCCTCCTACGAGCAGTACTTC. Protein product: CASSKQPSYEQYF.

CDR3: CASSGMSFGGEQYF. For the CDR3, the DNA is TGTGCCAGCAGCGGGATGTCTTTCGGCGGGGAGCAGTACTTC. The chain is built from TRBV2 and TRBJ2-7, with a tentative D call TRBD2 (5 bases). The CDR3 totals 14 residues. V shed 6 bases and J shed 7 bases, with 19 bases lying between them. Germline CDR1 is SNHLY and CDR2 is FYNNEI.

The chain employs TRBV18 and TRBJ1-3; D possibly corresponds to TRBD1 (5 bases). V gave up 3 bases and J gave up 1 base, with 16 bases separating them. The CDR3 runs 17 residues. CDR1 and CDR2 (germline): KGHSH, LQKENI. The CDR3 DNA follows: TGTGCCAGCTCACCTCCTTCAGGGTTCCGTTCTGGAAACACCATATATTTT. Translating it yields CASSPPSGFRSGNTIYF.

This clone is a singleton in its sample. Other DNA sequences in this sample translate to the same CDR3. The chain carries TRBV9 and TRBJ2-7, with 8 nucleotides matching TRBD2. The CDR3 loop spans 14 amino acids. The V gene end was trimmed by 0 bases and the J gene end by 4 bases; junction bases not matched to a gene: 3. Germline CDR1 and CDR2: SGDLS and YYNGEE. CDR3 protein: CASSVAGGPYEQYF. The CDR3 region has the DNA TGTGCCAGCAGCGTAGCGGGAGGGCCGTACGAGCAGTACTTC.

The CDR3 reads CASSLDRDGEKLFF. DNA of the CDR3: TGTGCCAGCAGTTTGGACAGGGATGGAGAAAAACTGTTTTTT. The rearrangement links TRBV27 to TRBJ1-4, with 8 bases that match TRBD1. This CDR3 has 14 amino acids. Germline V gene data show CDR1 as MNHEY and CDR2 as SMNVEV (reference sequence). Losses at the gene ends were 3 bases for V and 8 bases for J; bases not matched to a gene: 5. Combining the CDR3 with reference TRBV27 and TRBJ1-4 gives the whole variable domain EAQVTQNPRYLITVTGKKLTVTCSQNMNHEYMSWYRQDPGLGLRQIYYSMNVEVTDKGDVPEGYKVSRKEKRNFPLILESPSPNQTSLYFCASSLDRDGEKLFFGSGTQLSVL.

This chain links TRBV7-9 with TRBJ1-6; no firm D call. CDR1 and CDR2 from the germline V gene are SEHNR and FQNEAQ (reference sequence). V was cut by 5 bases and J by 7 bases, with 9 bases left in between. This CDR3 has 13 amino acids. The CDR3 sequence: CASSDKVNSPLHF. CDR3 DNA: TGTGCCAGCAGCGACAAGGTCAATTCACCCCTCCACTTT.

This chain joins TRBV10-3 and TRBJ1-1; D is unclear. Trimming pared 2 bases from V and 3 bases from J, leaving 10 bases between. This CDR3 region has 14 residues. CDR1 is ENHRY, CDR2 SYGVKD, per germline. Here the CDR3 DNA reads TGTGCCATCAGTGAGACCAGGAAGGACACTGAAGCTTTCTTT. This gives the protein CAISETRKDTEAFF.

The chain carries TRBV27 and TRBJ2-5, with 11 bases aligning to TRBD1. The J call is uncertain, as TRBJ2-7 better fits the DNA end. Germline CDR1 MNHEY, CDR2 SMNVEV (reference sequence). The CDR3 length is 15 residues. The CDR3 reads CASSLMGQGAYEQYF. The CDR3 DNA is TGTGCCAGCAGTTTGATGGGACAGGGGGCCTACGAGCAGTACTTC.

This chain connects TRBV19 to TRBJ1-2; weak D call: TRBD1 (6 bases). This CDR3 is 12 amino acids long. The V gene's germline CDR1 is LNHDA and CDR2 SQIVND (reference sequence). Deletions cut 8 bases from V and 3 bases from J, with 10 bases between. The CDR3 loop is CASCAGDYGYTF. CDR3 DNA sequence: TGTGCCAGTTGTGCAGGGGACTATGGCTACACCTTC.

The chain links TRBV19 to TRBJ2-4, with 10 nucleotides matching TRBD1. This CDR3 spans 18 amino acids. Germline trimming cut 2 bases from V and 1 base from J; bases unmatched to any gene: 8. Per the germline V gene, CDR1 is LNHDA and CDR2 is SQIVND (reference sequence). The CDR3 here is CASSISAGTGVAKNIQYF. CDR3 in DNA: TGTGCCAGTAGTATAAGTGCGGGGACAGGGGTCGCCAAAAACATTCAGTACTTC.

The chain employs TRBV7-9 and TRBJ1-2; tentative D call: TRBD1 (6 bases). Between the trimmed V and J ends, which lost 0 bases and 6 bases, there was a span of 11 bases. There are 14 residues in the CDR3. Looked up from germline, CDR1 is SEHNR and CDR2 is FQNEAQ (reference sequence). The CDR3 coding sequence is TGTGCCAGCAGCTTAGCGAGGGGGTACGATGGCTACACCTTC. Its protein product is CASSLARGYDGYTF. Combining the CDR3 with reference TRBV7-9 and TRBJ1-2 gives the whole variable domain DTGVSQNPRHKITKRGQNVTFRCDPISEHNRLYWYRQTLGQGPEFLTYFQNEAQLEKSRLLSDRFSAERPKGSFSTLEIQRTEQGDSAMYLCASSLARGYDGYTFGSGTRLTVV.

DNA for the CDR3: TGTGCCAGCAGCATTAGCGGGAGAGGATCCTACAATGAGCAGTTCTTC. Its translation: CASSISGRGSYNEQFF. The chain employs TRBV5-4 and TRBJ2-1; 9 bases agree with TRBD2. The CDR3 runs 16 residues. J lost 1 base, V lost 4 bases, and 6 bases had no gene match. From germline, CDR1 is SGHNT and CDR2 YYREEE (reference sequence).

The chain employs TRBV13 and TRBJ2-1; D is unresolved. Germline V gene sequence: CDR1 PRHDT, CDR2 FYEKMQ (reference sequence). Trimming shortened V by 5 bases and J by 4 bases, and 18 bases separated the two germline ends. The CDR3 runs to 16 residues. The CDR3 nucleotides read TGTGCCAGCAGCACACGAGGCGGATCCCTTTACAATGAGCAGTTCTTC. Protein: CASSTRGGSLYNEQFF. Together with reference TRBV13 and TRBJ2-1, the CDR3 gives the full variable domain: AAGVIQSPRHLIKEKRETATLKCYPIPRHDTVYWYQQGPGQDPQFLISFYEKMQSDKGSIPDRFSAQQFSDYHSELNMSSLELGDSALYFCASSTRGGSLYNEQFFGPGTRLTVL.

J is TRBJ2-5 and V is TRBV6-5; a possible D gene is TRBD1 (6 bases). Germline CDR1 and CDR2: MNHEY and SVGAGI. The CDR3 loop spans 13 amino acids. The V and J ends lost 4 bases and 4 bases respectively, with 10 bases between them. The CDR3 sequence is CASSFNRAETQYF. CDR3 in DNA: TGTGCCAGCAGTTTTAACAGGGCAGAGACCCAGTACTTC.

This chain links TRBV19 with TRBJ2-7, with 15 bases matching TRBD2. Unmatched junction bases numbered 8, after V lost 3 bases and J lost 2 bases. Looked up from germline, CDR1 is LNHDA and CDR2 is SQIVND (reference sequence). CDR3 length: 18 residues. The CDR3 nucleotides read TGTGCCAGTAGTATGGGACTAGCGGGAGGAGGGACTACCTACGAGCAGTACTTC. Protein product: CASSMGLAGGGTTYEQYF.

This clone was detected only a few times. The chain combines TRBV7-3 with TRBJ2-1; 13 bases map to TRBD2. The CDR3 is 17 residues long. The germline V gene encodes CDR1 SGHTA and CDR2 FQGTGA. V lost 0 bases to trimming and J lost 7 bases; unmatched junction nucleotides: 6. As DNA, the CDR3 is TGTGCCAGCAGCTTAACGGGACTAGCGGGAAAGGAAAATGAGCAGTTCTTC. It specifies CASSLTGLAGKENEQFF.

The gene calls are TRBV5-6 and TRBJ2-3; TRBD2 matches 13 bases. The CDR3 is 17 amino acids. V dropped 2 bases and J dropped 6; count of bases not matched to a gene: 9. The germline V gene encodes CDR1 SGHDT and CDR2 YYEEEE. The CDR3, as DNA: TGTGCCAGCAGCTTAGGACTAGCGGGAGTCTCGGGCGATACGCAGTATTTT. Protein product: CASSLGLAGVSGDTQYF.

Turning to this clone: One end of the junction does not line up with germline, which may come from a read error. V usage is TRBV7-9 and J usage is TRBJ1-6, with 7 nucleotides matching TRBD1. The CDR3 spans 15 residues. Germline assignment: CDR1 SEHNR and CDR2 FQNEAQ (reference sequence). This CDR3 reads CSSSLGTGDHSPLHF. In DNA form, the CDR3 reads TGTTCCAGCAGCTTAGGTACAGGGGACCATTCACCCCTCCACTTT.

In this sample, this clone turned up many times. This chain links TRBV4-3 with TRBJ1-5, with no clear D. This CDR3 spans 13 amino acids. The germline CDR1 and CDR2 sequences are LGHNA and YSLEER. Trimming removed 0 bases from V and 7 bases from J, with 7 bases in between. The CDR3 loop is CASSQDLLQPQHF. The DNA of the CDR3 is TGCGCCAGCAGCCAAGATCTGTTGCAGCCCCAGCATTTT.

V is TRBV7-9 and J is TRBJ1-2; no definite D call. Trimming removed 1 base at V and 7 bases at J, with 19 bases between. Germline V gene lookup returns CDR1 SEHNR and CDR2 FQNEAQ (reference sequence). CDR3 size: 16 residues. The CDR3 loop is CASSLVTGESGSGYTF. The CDR3 nucleotides read TGTGCCAGCAGCTTAGTCACCGGGGAAAGCGGTTCTGGCTACACCTTC.